A selection of T cell receptor beta chains follows, all from one sample in a study of T cell responses to AZD1222 COVID-19 vaccine. Libraries were prepared by immunoSEQ multiplex PCR; TCRdb keeps only in-frame clonotypes and omits some of them. The sample lists tens of thousands of clones; approximately 90% were seen once. Sequenced material: peripheral blood, taken 28 days after the second AZD1222 dose. These receptors came from an adult who received the AZD1222 COVID-19 vaccine. Each CDR3 is given with its conserved first and last residue. A D gene is named only where the DNA matches it firmly. Some rows mark clone size as missing; the rest say once, few, many or name a class of expanded clone.

clone size: .
V gene: TRBV7-9
D gene: .
J gene: TRBJ1-4
CDR3 DNA: TGTGCCAGCAGCTTAGGGGGAGGCCGGGCCAGGACTGAAAAACTGTTTTTT
CDR3 protein: CASSLGGGRARTEKLFF

clone size: few
V gene: TRBV9
D gene: .
J gene: TRBJ2-5
CDR3 DNA: TGTGCCAGCAGCGTAGCTGGGGGACTGGGCGGCGCAGAGACCCAGTACTTC
CDR3 protein: CASSVAGGLGGAETQYF

clone size: .
V gene: TRBV19
D gene: TRBD1
J gene: TRBJ1-2
CDR3 DNA: TGTGCCAGTAGAGGGGACAGCTATGGCTACACCTTC
CDR3 protein: CASRGDSYGYTF

clone size: .
V gene: TRBV27
D gene: TRBD1
J gene: TRBJ2-7
CDR3 DNA: TGTGCCAGCTGGGACAGGGCCTTCTACGAGCAGTACTTC
CDR3 protein: CASWDRAFYEQYF

clone size: .
V gene: TRBV21-1
D gene: .
J gene: TRBJ1-1
CDR3 DNA: TGTGCCAGCAGCAAAAATTACGCCGCCCCGTTTACTGAAGCTTTCTTT
CDR3 protein: CASSKNYAAPFTEAFF

clone size: .
V gene: TRBV29-1
D gene: .
J gene: TRBJ1-5
CDR3 DNA: TGCAGCGTTGACTGCCGAAAGGGAAATCGGGCCCATCAGCCCCAGCATTTT
CDR3 protein: CSVDCRKGNRAHQPQHF

clone size: .
V gene: TRBV6-6
D gene: TRBD1
J gene: TRBJ2-7
CDR3 DNA: TGTGCCAGCCGCTCCTCAGGACAGGGCCACGAGCAGTACTTC
CDR3 protein: CASRSSGQGHEQYF

clone size: .
V gene: TRBV3-1/TRBV3-2
D gene: .
J gene: TRBJ1-4
CDR3 DNA: TGTGCCAGCAGCCAAGGAAGGGTGTTTAATGAAAAACTGTTTTTT
CDR3 protein: CASSQGRVFNEKLFF

clone size: .
V gene: TRBV7-2
D gene: .
J gene: TRBJ1-5
CDR3 DNA: TGTGCCAGCACGAATAGCAATCAGCCCCAGCATTTT
CDR3 protein: CASTNSNQPQHF

clone size: .
V gene: TRBV4-3
D gene: TRBD2
J gene: TRBJ2-3
CDR3 DNA: TGCGCCAGCAGCCAAGTCGCGGGACTAGCGACTTCAGATACGCAGTATTTT
CDR3 protein: CASSQVAGLATSDTQYF

clone size: .
V gene: TRBV11-2
D gene: .
J gene: TRBJ1-4
CDR3 DNA: TGTGCCAGCAGCTTACTTCGGGGCGCCACTGAAAAACTGTTTTTT
CDR3 protein: CASSLLRGATEKLFF

clone size: few
V gene: TRBV19
D gene: .
J gene: TRBJ1-6
CDR3 DNA: TGTGCCAGTAGTGTGGGGGTGAATAATTCACCCCTCCACTTT
CDR3 protein: CASSVGVNNSPLHF

clone size: .
V gene: TRBV3-1/TRBV3-2
D gene: .
J gene: TRBJ1-1
CDR3 DNA: TGTGCCAGCAGACGGGGCAGGGCTGAAGCTTTCTTT
CDR3 protein: CASRRGRAEAFF

clone size: .
V gene: TRBV10-1
D gene: .
J gene: TRBJ2-3
CDR3 DNA: TGCGCCAGCAGTGATAGGACACCCAACACAGATACGCAGTATTTT
CDR3 protein: CASSDRTPNTDTQYF

clone size: .
V gene: TRBV4-1
D gene: .
J gene: TRBJ1-1
CDR3 DNA: TGCGCCAGCAGCCAAATGAGAAAGGGGATGGACACTGAAGCTTTCTTT
CDR3 protein: CASSQMRKGMDTEAFF

clone size: .
V gene: TRBV29-1
D gene: .
J gene: TRBJ1-4
CDR3 DNA: TGCAGCGCGGGCAGTTCGAATGAAAAACTGTTTTTT
CDR3 protein: CSAGSSNEKLFF

clone size: .
V gene: TRBV12-3/TRBV12-4
D gene: .
J gene: TRBJ1-1
CDR3 DNA: TGTGCCAGCAGAACACAGGGATACACTGAAGCTTTCTTT
CDR3 protein: CASRTQGYTEAFF

clone size: .
V gene: TRBV19
D gene: .
J gene: TRBJ1-3
CDR3 DNA: TGTGCCAGTAAACCAAGCCTCTCTGGAAACACCATATATTTT
CDR3 protein: CASKPSLSGNTIYF

clone size: .
V gene: TRBV19
D gene: TRBD2
J gene: TRBJ2-1
CDR3 DNA: TGTGCCAGTAGTACTAGCGGGGGGGCCACCAATGAGCAGTTCTTC
CDR3 protein: CASSTSGGATNEQFF

clone size: .
V gene: TRBV2
D gene: TRBD1
J gene: TRBJ2-5
CDR3 DNA: TGTGCCAGCAGCGGGACAGGGGGTGGTGAGACCCAGTACTTC
CDR3 protein: CASSGTGGGETQYF

clone size: .
V gene: TRBV10-2
D gene: .
J gene: TRBJ2-5
CDR3 DNA: TGCGCCAGCAGTGAGTCTGGGACAATCCAAGAGACCCAGTACTTC
CDR3 protein: CASSESGTIQETQYF

clone size: .
V gene: TRBV28
D gene: .
J gene: TRBJ1-5
CDR3 DNA: TGTGCCAGCAGCCGACAGGCTGGCAATCAGCCCCAGCATTTT
CDR3 protein: CASSRQAGNQPQHF

clone size: .
V gene: TRBV10-3
D gene: TRBD2
J gene: TRBJ2-5
CDR3 DNA: TGTGCCACCGCGACTAGCGGGGGGAGGTCCCAAGAGACCCAGTACTTC
CDR3 protein: CATATSGGRSQETQYF

clone size: .
V gene: TRBV2
D gene: .
J gene: TRBJ1-1
CDR3 DNA: TGTGCCAGCCTTCGGGTTATGAACACTGAAGCTTTCTTT
CDR3 protein: CASLRVMNTEAFF

clone size: .
V gene: TRBV28
D gene: .
J gene: TRBJ2-7
CDR3 DNA: TGTGCCAGCAGTTTCAGGGTTTACGAGCAGTACTTC
CDR3 protein: CASSFRVYEQYF

clone size: few
V gene: TRBV5-1
D gene: .
J gene: TRBJ2-2
CDR3 DNA: TGCGCCAGCAGATCCACAAGGGGGGACAACCCTACCGGGGAGCTGTTTTTT
CDR3 protein: CASRSTRGDNPTGELFF

clone size: .
V gene: TRBV5-1
D gene: .
J gene: TRBJ1-1
CDR3 DNA: TGCGCCAGCAGCTTGGCCACGATGACGGTCAACACTGAAGCTTTCTTT
CDR3 protein: CASSLATMTVNTEAFF

clone size: .
V gene: TRBV6-5
D gene: TRBD2
J gene: TRBJ2-1
CDR3 DNA: TGTGCCAGCAGTCCAGACGGCGGGGGGGCTGGTGAGCAGTTCTTC
CDR3 protein: CASSPDGGGAGEQFF

clone size: .
V gene: TRBV18
D gene: TRBD1
J gene: TRBJ1-1
CDR3 DNA: TGTGCCAGCTCACCCCAGGGACAGGGCGTCAACACTGAAGCTTTCTTT
CDR3 protein: CASSPQGQGVNTEAFF

clone size: .
V gene: TRBV7-9
D gene: .
J gene: TRBJ1-1
CDR3 DNA: TGTGCCAGCAGCTTTGTAGGAGACACTGAAGCTTTCTTT
CDR3 protein: CASSFVGDTEAFF

clone size: once
V gene: TRBV18
D gene: TRBD1
J gene: TRBJ2-1
CDR3 DNA: TGTGCCAGCTCCACCAAAACAGGGGAGAACTACAATGAGCAGTTCTTC
CDR3 protein: CASSTKTGENYNEQFF

clone size: once
V gene: TRBV7-2
D gene: TRBD1
J gene: TRBJ1-3
CDR3 DNA: TGTGCCAGCAGCTTCCTGACAGGGGGAAACACCATATATTTT
CDR3 protein: CASSFLTGGNTIYF

clone size: .
V gene: TRBV30
D gene: TRBD1
J gene: TRBJ2-7
CDR3 DNA: TGTGCCTGGAGTGGGGACAGGGGCTACGAGCAGTACTTC
CDR3 protein: CAWSGDRGYEQYF

clone size: few
V gene: TRBV5-1
D gene: TRBD1
J gene: TRBJ1-4
CDR3 DNA: TGCGCCAGCAGCTACCGGGACAGGGGTGAAAAACTGTTTTTT
CDR3 protein: CASSYRDRGEKLFF

clone size: .
V gene: TRBV19
D gene: TRBD1
J gene: TRBJ1-5
CDR3 DNA: TGTGCCAGTAGTATGACAGGGAGGGGGTATAGCAATCAGCCCCAGCATTTT
CDR3 protein: CASSMTGRGYSNQPQHF

clone size: .
V gene: TRBV29-1
D gene: .
J gene: TRBJ2-5
CDR3 DNA: TGCAGCGTTGAAGATGGCGAGACCCAGTACTTC
CDR3 protein: CSVEDGETQYF

clone size: .
V gene: TRBV6-5
D gene: .
J gene: TRBJ1-2
CDR3 DNA: TGTGTTACACAGGCGACGCGAGGAAGAAACTATGGCTACACCTTC
CDR3 protein: CVTQATRGRNYGYTF